A single sample gave rise to the 30 T cell receptor beta chains below, sequenced in a study of shared clonotypes between healthy human individuals. The repertoire was sequenced with immunoSEQ multiplex PCR; TCRdb's copy has only in-frame clones and lacks some. Here the sample spans over a million clones, 97% to 99% being singletons. Sequenced: naive CD4+ T cells sorted from blood. Specified subset: CD45RA+ positively selected. The receptors were sampled from a man younger than 45 in good health.

CDR3 loop: CASSEVLAGYNEQFF. CDR3 nucleotides: TGTGCCAGCAGTGAAGTACTAGCGGGGTACAATGAGCAGTTCTTC. This chain uses TRBV6-1 with TRBJ2-1; 10 bases align to TRBD2. This CDR3 is built from 15 residues. The germline V gene encodes CDR1 MNHNS and CDR2 SASEGT. The junction had 1 base not matched to a gene; V was cut back by 1 base and J by 4 bases.

V is TRBV6-1 and J is TRBJ1-1, with unresolved D. Between the trimmed V and J ends, which lost 7 bases and 4 bases, there was a span of 10 bases. Germline V lookup: CDR1 MNHNS, CDR2 SASEGT. This CDR3 is built from 12 residues. CDR3: CASTEGGTEAFF. CDR3 in DNA: TGTGCCAGCACGGAGGGAGGCACTGAAGCTTTCTTT.

As for this clone: At one end, the junction sequence differs from germline, possibly due to a read error. The V call is TRBV11-2, the J call TRBJ2-3; D perhaps matches TRBD2 (6 bases). Germline-derived CDR1 and CDR2 are SGHAT and FQNNGV. The CDR3 covers 15 residues. CDR3 nucleotide sequence: TGTGCCAGCAGCTTAGATACTCGTATAGCGGCGGGCCTACATTTT. This sequence encodes CASSLDTRIAAGLHF.

The chain has TRBV7-2 and TRBJ2-7; 9 bases fit TRBD1. CDR1 SGHTA and CDR2 FQGNSA come from the germline V gene. This CDR3 has 14 amino acids. Losses at the gene ends were 3 bases for V and 5 bases for J; bases not matched to a gene: 5. The CDR3 reads CASSLGTGFHEQYF. The CDR3 DNA reads as TGTGCCAGCAGCTTGGGGACAGGGTTCCACGAGCAGTACTTC.

The V gene is TRBV5-6, the J gene TRBJ2-3; D is uncertain. V was pared by 4 bases and J by 0 bases, with 3 bases between. CDR3 length: 12 residues. Germline V gene data show CDR1 as SGHDT and CDR2 as YYEEEE. Here the CDR3 reads CASSVSTDTQYF. DNA of the CDR3: TGTGCCAGCAGCGTGAGCACAGATACGCAGTATTTT.

This sequence joins TRBV18 and TRBJ1-1, with TRBD1 matching 8 bases. Trimming cost V 3 bases and J 3 bases; bases outside gene matches: 21. The CDR3 covers 20 residues. Germline lookup yields CDR1 KGHSH and CDR2 LQKENI. The CDR3 spells CASSPLTIGQGAPTDTEAFF. As DNA, the CDR3 is TGTGCCAGCTCACCGCTAACTATAGGGCAGGGGGCCCCAACCGACACTGAAGCTTTCTTT.

This clone was picked up one time. The V and J genes are TRBV6-5 and TRBJ1-1; possibly TRBD1 for D (5 bases). CDR3 length: 15 amino acids. The germline V and J ends were trimmed by 0 bases and 7 bases, with 15 bases remaining between them. Per the germline V gene, CDR1 is MNHEY and CDR2 is SVGAGI. The CDR3 bases are TGTGCCAGCAGTTACTCGATTATTTCGGGGGTTGAAGCTTTCTTT. Its translation is CASSYSIISGVEAFF.

The rearrangement links TRBV15 to TRBJ1-5, with 7 positions matching TRBD1. V lost 3 bases and J lost 3; bases outside the gene matches: 8. The CDR3 contains 16 residues. Germline V CDR1 and CDR2: LNHNV, YYDKDF (reference sequence). The CDR3 here is CATSRNRDRINQPQHF. The CDR3 DNA is TGTGCCACCAGCAGGAACCGGGACAGAATCAATCAGCCCCAGCATTTT.

About this clone: This specimen includes other DNA sequences encoding the same CDR3. The chain's CDR3 is CASSLVSGTDTQYF. For the CDR3, the DNA is TGCGCCAGCAGCTTGGTTAGCGGCACAGATACGCAGTATTTT. V gene TRBV5-1 combines with J gene TRBJ2-3; maybe TRBD2 (5 bases). CDR3 length: 14 amino acids. The germline V and J ends were trimmed by 0 bases and 1 base, with 6 bases remaining between them. Germline CDR1 reads SGHRS; CDR2 reads YFSETQ.

This chain links TRBV7-2 with TRBJ2-1; no reliable D call. Per germline, CDR1 SGHTA and CDR2 FQGNSA. CDR3 size: 11 residues. V lost 3 bases, J lost 8 bases, and 5 bases lay in between. CDR3 nucleotide sequence: TGTGCCAGCAGCTTTGGGTATGAGCAGTTCTTC. Translation gives CASSFGYEQFF.

A single count supports this clone. Within the sample, other DNA sequences also encode this same CDR3. The genes are TRBV7-9 and TRBJ1-4; D remains unclear. The CDR3 is 11 amino acids. Per the germline V gene, CDR1 is SEHNR and CDR2 is FQNEAQ (reference sequence). Trimming cost V 2 bases and J 8 bases, with 3 bases left between them. The CDR3 here is CASSLKEKLFF. CDR3 in DNA: TGTGCCAGCAGCTTAAAGGAAAAACTGTTTTTT. The whole variable domain, filled in from reference TRBV7-9 and TRBJ1-4, reads DTGVSQNPRHKITKRGQNVTFRCDPISEHNRLYWYRQTLGQGPEFLTYFQNEAQLEKSRLLSDRFSAERPKGSFSTLEIQRTEQGDSAMYLCASSLKEKLFFGSGTQLSVL.

Concerning this clone itself: This sample also contains other DNA sequences that code for the same CDR3. This chain connects TRBV27 to TRBJ1-1; no clear D gene. Deletions cut 2 bases from V and 3 bases from J, with 7 bases between. The CDR3 length is 13 residues. CDR1 is MNHEY, CDR2 SMNVEV, per germline (reference sequence). CDR3 amino acids: CASSLGVDTEAFF. The CDR3 DNA reads as TGTGCCAGCAGTTTAGGGGTGGACACTGAAGCTTTCTTT.

The V and J genes are TRBV29-1 and TRBJ2-7; unclear D gene. Trimming cost V 5 bases and J 6 bases, with 17 bases left between them. This CDR3 has 13 amino acids. CDR1 is SQVTM and CDR2 is ANQGSEA in the germline V gene. The DNA for the CDR3 is TGCAGCGTTTCCCACTTGTCCTCGGGCGAGCAGTACTTC. This translates into CSVSHLSSGEQYF.

The J gene is TRBJ2-3, the V gene TRBV15, with 9 nucleotides matching TRBD2. The CDR3 runs 16 residues. J was trimmed by 1 base and V by 0 bases; bases with no gene match: 2. From germline, CDR1 is LNHNV and CDR2 YYDKDF (reference sequence). CDR3 sequence: CATSRDSSGGTDTQYF. The CDR3 nucleotides are TGTGCCACCAGCAGAGATTCTAGCGGGGGCACAGATACGCAGTATTTT.

The V call is TRBV29-1, the J call TRBJ2-1; 9 bases map to TRBD1. The germline CDR1 and CDR2 sequences are SQVTM and ANQGSEA. The CDR3 consists of 12 residues. V shed 7 bases, J shed 7 bases, and the junction held 5 bases outside the gene matches. Written as DNA, the CDR3 is TGCAGCGCGGTGACAGGGGGGAATGAGCAGTTCTTC. This translates into CSAVTGGNEQFF.

The chain joins TRBV2 to TRBJ1-5; weak D call: TRBD1 (5 bases). The CDR3 consists of 15 residues. CDR1 is SNHLY and CDR2 is FYNNEI in the germline V gene. V was shortened by 6 bases and J by 0 bases, with 12 bases between the two germline ends. The CDR3 nucleotides are TGTGCCAGCAGGCCCAACAGGTATAGCAATCAGCCCCAGCATTTT. Protein: CASRPNRYSNQPQHF.

J is TRBJ2-1 and V is TRBV2; the match to TRBD2 covers 12 bases. From germline, CDR1 is SNHLY and CDR2 FYNNEI. J lost 0 bases, V lost 6 bases, and 3 bases had no gene match. This CDR3 spans 16 amino acids. CDR3 sequence (DNA): TGTGCCAGCAGCGGACTAGCGGGGAGCTCCTACAATGAGCAGTTCTTC. Encoded protein: CASSGLAGSSYNEQFF.

As for this clone: This specimen includes other DNA sequences encoding the same CDR3. The rearrangement uses TRBV28 and TRBJ1-1; D not certain. This CDR3 region has 11 residues. V was shortened by 5 bases and J by 4 bases, with 5 bases between the two germline ends. Germline loops: CDR1 MDHEN, CDR2 SYDVKM. Written as DNA, the CDR3 is TGTGCCAGCAGTAGAGGCACTGAAGCTTTCTTT. Protein: CASSRGTEAFF.

On this clone: Other DNA sequences in this sample translate to the same CDR3. The V call is TRBV11-2, the J call TRBJ1-1, with D possibly being TRBD1 (5 bases). CDR3 length equals 13 residues. Between the trimmed V and J ends, which lost 5 bases and 1 base, there was a span of 8 bases. Looked up from germline, CDR1 is SGHAT and CDR2 is FQNNGV. This CDR3 is CASSLDRNTEAFF. For the CDR3, the DNA is TGTGCCAGCAGCCTCGACAGGAACACTGAAGCTTTCTTT.

The J gene is TRBJ2-2, the V gene TRBV4-1; 9 nucleotides line up with TRBD1. Germline CDR1 is MGHRA and CDR2 is YSYEKL. There are 16 residues in the CDR3. The V gene end was trimmed by 4 bases and the J gene end by 4 bases; junction bases not matched to a gene: 7. CDR3 DNA sequence: TGCGCCAGCAGCCGGAGACAGGGGGATGGCACCGGGGAGCTGTTTTTT. It encodes CASSRRQGDGTGELFF.

The chain has TRBV7-9 and TRBJ1-1; the D gene is possibly TRBD1 (5 bases). The V and J ends lost 5 bases and 1 base respectively, with 14 bases between them. The CDR3 consists of 15 residues. Germline-derived CDR1 and CDR2 are SEHNR and FQNEAQ (reference sequence). CDR3 in DNA: TGTGCCAGCAGCCAATACGGGACGGCGAACACTGAAGCTTTCTTT. Residues: CASSQYGTANTEAFF.

This chain links TRBV9 with TRBJ2-2; 8 bases line up with TRBD2. This CDR3 is built from 17 residues. The J segment lost 2 bases and the V segment lost 4 bases, leaving 10 bases of the junction unmatched. Germline V gives CDR1 SGDLS, CDR2 YYNGEE. The CDR3 here is CASSPRGSGANTGELFF. CDR3 coding DNA: TGTGCCAGCAGCCCGAGAGGTAGCGGGGCCAACACCGGGGAGCTGTTTTTT.

The chain is built from TRBV9 and TRBJ2-3, with a weak D call TRBD2 (6 bases). The germline gives CDR1 SGDLS, CDR2 YYNGEE. The CDR3 spans 17 residues. The ends were cut back, 0 bases at V and 6 bases at J, with 20 bases in the middle. The CDR3 sequence is CASSVDAGPTDLDTQYF. Written as DNA, the CDR3 is TGTGCCAGCAGCGTAGATGCGGGACCGACCGACCTCGATACGCAGTATTTT.

V gene TRBV2 combines with J gene TRBJ2-5, with 11 bases fitting TRBD1. The germline gives CDR1 SNHLY, CDR2 FYNNEI. J was trimmed by 5 bases and V by 8 bases; bases with no gene match: 7. This CDR3 spans 14 amino acids. The CDR3 DNA is TGTGCCAGCGGTTGGACAGGGGGCGTGGAGACCCAGTACTTC. Amino acid sequence: CASGWTGGVETQYF. Complete variable domain (other parts from reference TRBV2 and TRBJ2-5): EPEVTQTPSHQVTQMGQEVILRCVPISNHLYFYWYRQILGQKVEFLVSFYNNEISEKSEIFDDQFSVERPDGSNFTLKIRSTKLEDSAMYFCASGWTGGVETQYFGPGTRLLVL.

This clone has only one observation. Distinct nucleotide sequences in the sample also encode this CDR3. This rearrangement joins TRBV18 to TRBJ2-3; D ambiguous. Trimming cost V 3 bases and J 0 bases, with 4 bases left between them. The CDR3 is 13 residues long. CDR1 KGHSH and CDR2 LQKENI come from the germline V gene. CDR3 sequence (DNA): TGTGCCAGCTCACCTCCAAGCACAGATACGCAGTATTTT. Its protein is CASSPPSTDTQYF.

V is TRBV5-4 and J is TRBJ2-7; TRBD1 agrees at 9 bases. Germline assignment: CDR1 SGHNT and CDR2 YYREEE (reference sequence). This CDR3 region has 14 residues. V shed 4 bases and J 6 bases; nucleotides not matched to a gene: 8. Here the CDR3 DNA reads TGTGCCAGCAGCCCGGGGACAGGGTCGACCGAGCAGTACTTC. This translates into CASSPGTGSTEQYF.

The rearrangement links TRBV5-5 to TRBJ1-5; D is possibly TRBD1 (6 bases). The CDR3 contains 14 residues. The germline CDR1 and CDR2 sequences are SGHKS and YYEKEE (reference sequence). V was clipped by 4 bases and J by 6 bases, with 14 bases between them. The CDR3 reads CASSVSGEGQPQHF. In nucleotides, the CDR3 is TGTGCCAGCAGCGTATCAGGGGAAGGTCAGCCCCAGCATTTT.

The chain has TRBV4-3 and TRBJ2-2; 10 bases line up with TRBD2. J gave up 6 bases and V 8 bases, and 6 bases lay outside the gene matches. Germline V lookup: CDR1 LGHNA, CDR2 YSLEER. The CDR3 covers 14 residues. CDR3 sequence: CASGLAGVPGELFF. Written as DNA, the CDR3 is TGCGCCAGCGGGCTAGCGGGAGTTCCCGGGGAGCTGTTTTTT.

The chain is built from TRBV7-2 and TRBJ2-2; TRBD2 aligns across 8 bases. Germline assignment: CDR1 SGHTA and CDR2 FQGNSA. V lost 2 bases, J lost 7 bases, and 6 bases stayed unmatched. The CDR3 length is 15 residues. The CDR3 bases are TGTGCCAGCAGCTTACGGGGGGGCGCGATCGGGGAGCTGTTTTTT. Its translation is CASSLRGGAIGELFF.

The CDR3 protein is CASSPRAYSNQPQHF. The DNA of the CDR3 is TGTGCCAGCTCACCGAGAGCGTATAGCAATCAGCCCCAGCATTTT. This chain joins TRBV18 and TRBJ1-5, with no clear D. The CDR3 runs 15 residues. V gave up 3 bases and J gave up 0 bases, with 9 bases separating them. Looked up from germline, CDR1 is KGHSH and CDR2 is LQKENI.